This T cell receptor beta chain is from a study of T cells in Graves' hyperthyroidism and ophthalmopathy (dated by TCRdb to about 2019). A note on the overall study: Peripheral blood was sampled at the time of initial diagnosis, prior to any treatment. To identify TCR V-J signatures that set the groups apart, the researchers used a discovery cohort of 100 patients, made up of 40 to 45 with Graves' ophthalmopathy and 57 with stable Graves' hyperthyroidism. The study also compared thyroid tissue and blood T-cell repertoires from several Graves' hyperthyroidism patients. Whether ophthalmopathy could be predicted prospectively was tested in an independent validation cohort made up of under 20 hyperthyroidism patients plus 17 patients who later progressed to ophthalmopathy. According to the paper, TCR Vbeta CDR3 sequencing was carried out on approximately 140 peripheral blood samples, which came from 40 to 45 ophthalmopathy, under 85 hyperthyroidism and 17 progressor patients. Following sampling, methimazole starting at 30 mg daily was given to hyperthyroidism patients, and high-dose intravenous methylprednisolone was given to ophthalmopathy patients. The roughly 94 discovery patients were randomly divided into training and test sets at a 7:3 ratio.

Ophthalmopathy patients had moderately to severely active disease, with a Clinical Activity Score of 3 or more, a NOSPECS grade of 4 or more, and a disease duration of less than 3 months. Any patient with an uncontrolled infection, another autoimmune disease, pregnancy or lactation was excluded. Diagnoses relied on clinical symptoms, serum thyroxine and TRAb, thyroid ultrasound and orbital computed tomography. PBMCs were separated from roughly 10 ml of fresh peripheral blood using Ficoll-Paque density gradient centrifugation. Trizol reagent was used to extract total RNA, and RNA quality was then checked on an Agilent 2100 Bioanalyzer. This clonotype came up many times. Its antigen is currently not known. Per-base qualities were not stored, and no clone one base away is much larger. The TCR beta CDR3 regions were amplified from the RNA transcripts. The first round of RT-PCR for the TCR CDR3 was performed with the HTBI primer set and the Qiagen OneStep RT-PCR kit. A second multiplex PCR round built the libraries, followed by size selection and purification. Sequencing of the libraries was done on an Illumina HiSeq2000 using paired-end 100 bp reads. The original methods were these. SOAPnuke was used to process the raw data, throwing out any read that contained adapters or uncalled bases, had a mean Phred below 15, or lacked an exact constant-primer or identifier match. High-quality paired reads were merged with COPE v1.2.5, and unique nucleotide sequences were defined as clonotypes. MiTCR v1.1 was used to align clonotypes to the IMGT TRBV, TRBD and TRBJ reference segments. Analysis was restricted to V-J combinations with a frequency above 0.0001, which covered roughly 99% of repertoires. A TCS score was defined as the ratio of F50 (clonal expansion) to E x V (chaos), with BLOSUM62-based TCRdist applied between CDR3 peptides within each V-J. Welch's t-statistics and random forest reduced around 550 V-J features to 13, which were used in a naive Bayes classifier (R e1071). TCRdb cleaned the public reads at Q25 with fastp, built clones with MiXCR and kept in-frame beta chains. Identical CDR3 protein sequences are pooled into one entry, listed with their most common genes and DNA. The V and J calls reflect TCRdb's pipeline rather than the authors' work. In all, the sample holds a few hundred thousand distinct CDR3 sequences, and more than 15% of those were seen once. In total, the top ten clones hold around 32% of the sample.

Summary of the overall study and its limitations: Ophthalmopathy was separated from stable hyperthyroidism by a 13 V-J signature model, with about 86% sensitivity and roughly 81% specificity obtained in cross-validation and 80%/75% obtained in testing. In validation, progression to ophthalmopathy was predicted by the model with about 70% sensitivity and nearly 75% specificity, a median of roughly 6 months before onset. No statistical method was used to set the sample size in advance, and investigators knew the group allocation. Most expanded thyroid clonotypes (frequency above 0.001) were also detected in blood, suggesting blood repertoires may reflect thyroid immune responses.

This receptor was obtained from a woman aged 30 to 39 with Graves' ophthalmopathy. Specimen: blood.

The CDR3 is CASRQSGTGEEKLFF. In nucleotides, the sequence is TGTGCCAGCAGGCAATCCGGGACAGGGGAGGAAAAACTGTTTTTT. The chain is assembled from TRBV7-8 and TRBJ1-4; 10 nucleotides in the junction match TRBD1. The germline V gene specifies SGHVS as CDR1 and FQNEAQ as CDR2. The CDR3 runs 15 residues from the cysteine to the phenylalanine. The CDR3 DNA has 45 bases and is translated from base 1. Relative to germline, V is missing 6 bases and J is missing 8 bases, with 9 bases of the junction outside any gene match. Here the CDR3 is joined to the reference TRBV7-8 and TRBJ1-4 genes, and the full variable domain is: GAGVSQSPRYKVAKRGQDVALRCDPISGHVSLFWYQQALGQGPEFLTYFQNEAQLDKSGLPSDRFFAERPEGSVSTLKIQRTQQEDSAVYLCASRQSGTGEEKLFFGSGTQLSVL.